This TCR beta chain is drawn from a study of TIL therapy for anti-PD-1-resistant metastatic lung cancer. Time point reported: pre-treatment sample, taken before nivolumab and TIL therapy. Tumor tissue came from excised metastases, mostly pleural nodules or supraclavicular lymph nodes. Germline V lookup: CDR1 SGHVS, CDR2 FQNEAQ. CDR3 length equals 15 residues. Trimming pared 5 bases from V and 5 bases from J, leaving 18 bases between. The immunoSEQ assay was v3. Repertoires were generated with immunoSEQ multiplex PCR, while TCRdb's copy carries only in-frame clones and drops some. Here the sample spans around 100,000 clones, roughly two thirds being singletons.

This receptor was identified in a person aged 25 to 79 with non-small cell lung cancer. The sequenced sample was tumor tissue, obtained at baseline. The rearrangement uses TRBV7-8 and TRBJ2-5; perhaps TRBD1 as D (6 bases). The CDR3 loop is CASSPSRRGWETQYF. The CDR3 nucleotides read TGTGCCAGCAGCCCTAGTCGCAGGGGATGGGAGACCCAGTACTTC.